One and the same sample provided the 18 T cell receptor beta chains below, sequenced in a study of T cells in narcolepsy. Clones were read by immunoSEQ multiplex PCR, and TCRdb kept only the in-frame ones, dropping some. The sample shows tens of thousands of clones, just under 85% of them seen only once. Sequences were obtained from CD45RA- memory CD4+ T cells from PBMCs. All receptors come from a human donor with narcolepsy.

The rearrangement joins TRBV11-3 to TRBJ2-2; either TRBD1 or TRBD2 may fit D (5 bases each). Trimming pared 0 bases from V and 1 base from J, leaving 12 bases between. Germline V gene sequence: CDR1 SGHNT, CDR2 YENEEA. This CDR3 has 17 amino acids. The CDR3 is CASSLDPGTVNTGELFF. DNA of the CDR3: TGTGCCAGCAGCTTAGATCCCGGGACGGTGAACACCGGGGAGCTGTTTTTT.

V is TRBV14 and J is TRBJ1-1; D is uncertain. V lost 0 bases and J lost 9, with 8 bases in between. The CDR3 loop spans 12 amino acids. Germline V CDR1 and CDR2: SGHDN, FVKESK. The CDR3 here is CASSQETSKAFF. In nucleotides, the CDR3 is TGTGCCAGCAGCCAAGAGACGTCAAAAGCTTTCTTT. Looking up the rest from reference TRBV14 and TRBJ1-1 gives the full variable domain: EAGVTQFPSHSVIEKGQTVTLRCDPISGHDNLYWYRRVMGKEIKFLLHFVKESKQDESGMPNNRFLAERTGGTYSTLKVQPAELEDSGVYFCASSQETSKAFFGQGTRLTVV.

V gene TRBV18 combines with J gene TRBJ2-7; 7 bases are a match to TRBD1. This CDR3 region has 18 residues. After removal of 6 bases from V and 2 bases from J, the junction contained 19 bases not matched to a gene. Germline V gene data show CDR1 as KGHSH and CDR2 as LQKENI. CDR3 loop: CASSAGTELPLMTYEQYF. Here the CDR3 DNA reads TGTGCCAGCTCCGCCGGGACAGAGCTACCCTTGATGACCTACGAGCAGTACTTC.

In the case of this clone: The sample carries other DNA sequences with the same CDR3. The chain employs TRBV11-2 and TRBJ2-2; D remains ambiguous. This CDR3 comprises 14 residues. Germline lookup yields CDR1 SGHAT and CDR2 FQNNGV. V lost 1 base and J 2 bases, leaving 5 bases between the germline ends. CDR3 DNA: TGTGCCAGCAGCTTAGGCGGTAACACCGGGGAGCTGTTTTTT. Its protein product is CASSLGGNTGELFF.

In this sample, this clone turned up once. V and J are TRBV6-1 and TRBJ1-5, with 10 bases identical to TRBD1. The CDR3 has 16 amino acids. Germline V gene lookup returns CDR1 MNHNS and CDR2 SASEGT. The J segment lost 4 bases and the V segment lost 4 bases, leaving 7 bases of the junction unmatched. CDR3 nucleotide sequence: TGTGCCAGCAGTGCCCGGGACAGGGGTGGGAATCAGCCCCAGCATTTT. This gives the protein CASSARDRGGNQPQHF.

CDR3 in amino acids: CAAGGLAGYEQYF. The CDR3 DNA sequence: TGTGCCGCGGGGGGGCTAGCGGGCTACGAGCAGTACTTC. The V gene is TRBV9, the J gene TRBJ2-7, with TRBD2 matching over 9 bases. Germline assignment: CDR1 SGDLS and CDR2 YYNGEE. The CDR3 consists of 13 residues. J lost 3 bases, V lost 10 bases, and 8 bases had no gene match. Drawing the rest from reference TRBV9 and TRBJ2-7, the complete variable domain is DSGVTQTPKHLITATGQRVTLRCSPRSGDLSVYWYQQSLDQGLQFLIQYYNGEERAKGNILERFSAQQFPDLHSELNLSSLELGDSALYFCAAGGLAGYEQYFGPGTRLTVT.

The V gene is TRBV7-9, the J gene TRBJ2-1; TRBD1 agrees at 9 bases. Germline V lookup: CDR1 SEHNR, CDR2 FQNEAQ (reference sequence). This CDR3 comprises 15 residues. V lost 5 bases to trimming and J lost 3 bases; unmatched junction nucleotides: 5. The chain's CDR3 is CASSIGTGYYNEQFF. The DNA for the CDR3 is TGTGCCAGCAGCATTGGGACAGGGTACTACAATGAGCAGTTCTTC. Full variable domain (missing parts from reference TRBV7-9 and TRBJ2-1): DTGVSQNPRHKITKRGQNVTFRCDPISEHNRLYWYRQTLGQGPEFLTYFQNEAQLEKSRLLSDRFSAERPKGSFSTLEIQRTEQGDSAMYLCASSIGTGYYNEQFFGPGTRLTVL.

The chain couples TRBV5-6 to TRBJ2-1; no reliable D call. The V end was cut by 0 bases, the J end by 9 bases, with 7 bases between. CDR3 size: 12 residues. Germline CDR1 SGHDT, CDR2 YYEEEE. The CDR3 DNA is TGTGCCAGCAGCTTGGATTGGGGTGAGCAGTTCTTC. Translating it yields CASSLDWGEQFF.

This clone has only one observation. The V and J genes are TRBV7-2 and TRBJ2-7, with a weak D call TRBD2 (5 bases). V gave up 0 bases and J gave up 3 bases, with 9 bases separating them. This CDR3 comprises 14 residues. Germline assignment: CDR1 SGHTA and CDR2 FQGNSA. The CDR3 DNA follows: TGTGCCAGCAGCTTAGCGTCGGGGAGCTACGAGCAGTACTTC. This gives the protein CASSLASGSYEQYF.

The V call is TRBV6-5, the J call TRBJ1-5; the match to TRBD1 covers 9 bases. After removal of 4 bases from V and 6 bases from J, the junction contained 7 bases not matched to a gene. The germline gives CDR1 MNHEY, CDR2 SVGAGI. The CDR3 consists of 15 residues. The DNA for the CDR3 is TGTGCCAGCAGTTCGGACAGGGGTTTAACTCAGCCCCAGCATTTT. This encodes CASSSDRGLTQPQHF.

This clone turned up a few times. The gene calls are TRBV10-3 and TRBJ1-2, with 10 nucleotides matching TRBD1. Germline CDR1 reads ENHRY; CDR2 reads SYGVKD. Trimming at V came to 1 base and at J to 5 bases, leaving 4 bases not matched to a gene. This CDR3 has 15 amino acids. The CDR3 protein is CAISELRTGGYGYTF. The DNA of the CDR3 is TGTGCCATCAGTGAGTTAAGGACAGGGGGATATGGCTACACCTTC.

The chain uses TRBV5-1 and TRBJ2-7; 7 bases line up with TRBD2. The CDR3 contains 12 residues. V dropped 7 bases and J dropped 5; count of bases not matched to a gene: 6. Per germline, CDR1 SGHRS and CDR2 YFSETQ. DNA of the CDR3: TGCGCCAGCCGGGAGGTGGGGGACGAGCAGTACTTC. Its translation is CASREVGDEQYF.

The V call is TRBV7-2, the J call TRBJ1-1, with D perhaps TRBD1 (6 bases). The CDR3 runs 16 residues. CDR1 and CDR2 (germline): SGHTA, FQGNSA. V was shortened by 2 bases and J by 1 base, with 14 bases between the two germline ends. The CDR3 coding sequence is TGTGCCAGCAGCTTAAAGCGGATGGGGGCGAACACTGAAGCTTTCTTT. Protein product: CASSLKRMGANTEAFF.

The CDR3 spells CASGLSGGQLSPLHF. The CDR3 DNA reads as TGTGCTAGTGGTTTGTCCGGGGGGCAACTATCACCCCTCCACTTT. This chain uses TRBV12-5 with TRBJ1-6, with a weak D call TRBD1 (6 bases). V lost 2 bases and J 10 bases, leaving 15 bases between the germline ends. CDR1 and CDR2 (germline): LGHNT, FRNRAP. This CDR3 is 15 amino acids long. Complete variable domain (other parts from reference TRBV12-5 and TRBJ1-6): DARVTQTPRHKVTEMGQEVTMRCQPILGHNTVFWYRQTMMQGLELLAYFRNRAPLDDSGMPKDRFSAEMPDATLATLKIQPSEPRDSAVYFCASGLSGGQLSPLHFGNGTRLTVT.

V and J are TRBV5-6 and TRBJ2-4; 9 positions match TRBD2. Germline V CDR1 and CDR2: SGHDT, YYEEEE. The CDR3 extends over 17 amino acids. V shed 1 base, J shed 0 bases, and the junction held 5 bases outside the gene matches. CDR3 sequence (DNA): TGTGCCAGCAGCTTGCGACTAGCGGCCTTAGCCAAAAACATTCAGTACTTC. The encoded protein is CASSLRLAALAKNIQYF.

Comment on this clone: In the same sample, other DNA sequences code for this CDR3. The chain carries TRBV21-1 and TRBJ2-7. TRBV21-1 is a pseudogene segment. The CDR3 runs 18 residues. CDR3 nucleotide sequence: TGTGCCAGCAGCAAAAGGAGAGGGGTGGGCACTCCCGTCCACGAGCAGTACTTC. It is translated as CASSKRRGVGTPVHEQYF.

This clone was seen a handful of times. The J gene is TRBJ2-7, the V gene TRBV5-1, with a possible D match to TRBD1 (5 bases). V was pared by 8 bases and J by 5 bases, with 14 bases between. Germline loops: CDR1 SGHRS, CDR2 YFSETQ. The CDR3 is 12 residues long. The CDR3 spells CASRRDSDEQYF. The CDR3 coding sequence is TGCGCCAGTCGTCGTGACAGCGACGAGCAGTACTTC.

CDR3 DNA: TGCGCCAGCAGCTTAGGGACTGGGGCCAACGTCCTGACTTTC. This encodes CASSLGTGANVLTF. The rearrangement joins TRBV5-1 to TRBJ2-6, with D uncertain. CDR1 SGHRS and CDR2 YFSETQ come from the germline V gene. V dropped 2 bases and J dropped 2 bases, with 5 bases sitting between them. This CDR3 spans 14 amino acids.